The 24 T cell receptor beta chains presented below share a single source sample, sequenced in a study of early T cells in non-severe SARS-CoV-2 infection. TCRdb analysed the 5' RACE reads with MiXCR anew, one entry per CDR3 protein. The sample has 65,000 to 85,000 distinct CDR3 sequences; about 16% are singletons. Material: whole blood. The receptors shown here come from an adult who was a healthcare worker with PCR-confirmed SARS-CoV-2 infection or an uninfected control (not recorded which).

The chain joins TRBV20-1 to TRBJ1-3; 7 positions match TRBD1. The V and J ends lost 6 bases and 8 bases, in that order; junction bases with no gene match: 7. Germline V gene data show CDR1 as DFQATT and CDR2 as SNEGSKA (reference sequence). CDR3 length: 12 residues. The CDR3 sequence is CSAKKTGHTIYF. The CDR3 region has the DNA TGCAGTGCAAAAAAGACAGGGCACACCATATATTTT.

The chain has TRBV7-9 and TRBJ1-6, with 9 bases fitting TRBD1. The CDR3 is 13 amino acids. Germline V gene lookup returns CDR1 SEHNR and CDR2 FQNEAQ (reference sequence). V gave up 5 bases and J gave up 10 bases; unmatched junction bases: 3. CDR3 DNA sequence: TGTGCCAGCAGCACGGACAGGGGCTCACCCCTCCACTTT. Its translation: CASSTDRGSPLHF.

The genes are TRBV5-4 and TRBJ2-1, with TRBD2 matching over 9 bases. In germline, CDR1 is SGHNT, CDR2 YYREEE (reference sequence). The CDR3 loop spans 17 amino acids. J lost 3 bases, V lost 3 bases, and 10 bases had no gene match. The DNA for the CDR3 is TGTGCCAGCAGCTCAGCTAGCGGGGCAAACCTCTACAATGAGCAGTTCTTC. It encodes CASSSASGANLYNEQFF.

The chain uses TRBV5-1 and TRBJ1-1; unclear D gene. This CDR3 comprises 13 residues. The germline V gene has CDR1 SGHRS and CDR2 YFSETQ. Trimming took off 0 bases at V and 3 bases at J, with 6 bases between the two ends. The CDR3 sequence is CASSLVPDTEAFF. The CDR3 DNA sequence: TGCGCCAGCAGCTTGGTCCCGGACACTGAAGCTTTCTTT.

This clonotype was observed a few times. This chain joins TRBV6-5 and TRBJ2-1, with a tentative D call TRBD1 (5 bases). Per the germline V gene, CDR1 is MNHEY and CDR2 is SVGAGI. This CDR3 spans 15 amino acids. The germline V and J ends were trimmed by 0 bases and 2 bases, with 8 bases remaining between them. In DNA, the CDR3 is TGTGCCAGCAGTTACTCCCAGGGTGCCTACAATGAGCAGTTCTTC. Protein: CASSYSQGAYNEQFF.

This clonotype was seen a few times. The chain couples TRBV7-9 to TRBJ2-7; 8 bases match TRBD1. Per the germline V gene, CDR1 is SEHNR and CDR2 is FQNEAQ (reference sequence). The CDR3 is made up of 15 amino acids. With 7 bases clipped from V and 0 bases from J, the junction kept 8 bases outside the gene matches. CDR3 amino acids: CASTLQGANSYEQYF. CDR3 nucleotides: TGTGCCAGCACCCTCCAGGGGGCCAACTCCTACGAGCAGTACTTC.

In its sample, this clonotype was seen many times. V gene TRBV20-1 combines with J gene TRBJ1-6; D may be TRBD1 (6 bases). Deletions cut 5 bases from V and 7 bases from J, with 15 bases between. The CDR3 runs 14 residues. Germline CDR1 reads DFQATT; CDR2 reads SNEGSKA (reference sequence). The CDR3 spells CSAFPDRFNSPLHF. The CDR3 nucleotides are TGCAGTGCTTTTCCTGACAGGTTCAATTCACCCCTCCACTTT.

In nucleotides, the CDR3 is TGTGCCAGCAGCTTAGACGGACAGCTGAACACTGAAGCTTTCTTT. It specifies CASSLDGQLNTEAFF. The chain is built from TRBV7-2 and TRBJ1-1; a weak D match, TRBD1 (6 bases). Trimming took 1 base from V and 0 from J, leaving 9 bases between them. CDR3 length equals 15 residues. Germline CDR1 SGHTA, CDR2 FQGNSA. The variable domain in full, with the rest retrieved from reference TRBV7-2 and TRBJ1-1, is GAGVSQSPSNKVTEKGKDVELRCDPISGHTALYWYRQSLGQGLEFLIYFQGNSAPDKSGLPSDRFSAERTGGSVSTLTIQRTQQEDSAVYLCASSLDGQLNTEAFFGQGTRLTVV.

This chain connects TRBV27 to TRBJ2-1; D is uncertain. Germline V CDR1 and CDR2: MNHEY, SMNVEV (reference sequence). The CDR3 contains 14 residues. Trimming pared 3 bases from V and 0 bases from J, leaving 6 bases between. CDR3 bases: TGTGCCAGCAGTTTTCTCAGCTCCTACAATGAGCAGTTCTTC. Translation: CASSFLSSYNEQFF.

This clonotype was observed a handful of times. The chain carries TRBV7-8 and TRBJ2-7; TRBD2 agrees at 7 bases. The germline V gene has CDR1 SGHVS and CDR2 FQNEAQ. CDR3 size: 15 residues. V gave up 5 bases and J gave up 0 bases; unmatched junction bases: 7. CDR3 sequence reads: CASSAGDGPSYEQYF. Here the CDR3 DNA reads TGTGCCAGCAGCGCGGGGGACGGCCCCTCCTACGAGCAGTACTTC.

The sample holds a few counts of this clonotype. The chain uses TRBV4-1 and TRBJ1-5, with 7 bases identical to TRBD1. J gave up 2 bases and V 6 bases, and 7 bases lay outside the gene matches. CDR1 is MGHRA and CDR2 is YSYEKL in the germline V gene. The CDR3 consists of 15 residues. The CDR3 bases are TGCGCCAGCAGTCCTGACAGGGCGGGCAATCAGCCCCAGCATTTT. Amino acid sequence: CASSPDRAGNQPQHF.

This chain links TRBV21-1 with TRBJ2-3; TRBD2 was called by the table and not checked on the DNA. TRBV21-1 is deemed a pseudogene. The CDR3 is 15 residues long. This CDR3 reads CASSKGSGVTDTQYF. CDR3 nucleotide sequence: TGTGCCAGCAGCAAAGGTAGCGGGGTAACAGATACGCAGTATTTT.

The chain has TRBV29-1 and TRBJ2-1; D may match TRBD1 or TRBD2 (5 bases each). Germline V CDR1 and CDR2: SQVTM, ANQGSEA. Trimming removed 5 bases at V and 4 bases at J, with 9 bases between. This CDR3 is built from 12 residues. Written as DNA, the CDR3 is TGCAGCGTTCCGGGACCTTACAATGAGCAGTTCTTC. Its translation: CSVPGPYNEQFF.

Ten or more counts support this clonotype. This sequence joins TRBV12-3 or TRBV12-4 and TRBJ2-2, with TRBD1 identical over 9 bases. The V gene end was trimmed by 7 bases and the J gene end by 6 bases; junction bases not matched to a gene: 6. CDR3 length equals 14 residues. DNA for the CDR3: TGTGCCAGCACCCTCACAGGGGGCCCCGGGGAGCTGTTTTTT. It codes for CASTLTGGPGELFF.

This clonotype was counted only a few times. The rearrangement uses TRBV10-3 and TRBJ1-3, with unresolved D. Trimming pared 4 bases from V and 7 bases from J, leaving 5 bases between. From germline, CDR1 is ENHRY and CDR2 SYGVKD. The CDR3 extends over 11 amino acids. The CDR3: CAISGGNTIYF. Here the CDR3 DNA reads TGTGCCATCAGTGGTGGGAACACCATATATTTT.

The rearrangement uses TRBV18 and TRBJ1-2; TRBD1 agrees at 8 bases. After removal of 5 bases from V and 4 bases from J, the junction contained 9 bases not matched to a gene. CDR3 length: 15 residues. The germline V gene encodes CDR1 KGHSH and CDR2 LQKENI. CDR3: CASSAHPGGGYGYTF. CDR3 coding DNA: TGTGCCAGCTCAGCCCACCCAGGGGGCGGCTATGGCTACACCTTC.

This clonotype has at least ten counts. This chain connects TRBV27 to TRBJ2-1; D tentatively fits TRBD1 or TRBD2 (5 bases each). V gave up 4 bases and J gave up 10 bases, with 14 bases separating them. The CDR3 length is 13 residues. The germline CDR1 and CDR2 sequences are MNHEY and SMNVEV (reference sequence). The CDR3 sequence: CASSSSGPGEQFF. The CDR3 nucleotides read TGTGCCAGCAGTTCCTCGGGGCCTGGGGAGCAGTTCTTC.

This clonotype was seen ten or more times. V is TRBV24-1 and J is TRBJ2-3; D may be TRBD2 (5 bases). Germline V gene sequence: CDR1 KGHDR, CDR2 SFDVKD. The CDR3 totals 16 residues. Trimming removed 3 bases from V and 6 bases from J, with 18 bases in between. The CDR3 nucleotides are TGTGCCACCAGTGATAGGTACGGAGGAGAATCGGATACGCAGTATTTT. Its translation: CATSDRYGGESDTQYF.

This clonotype was seen ten or more times. V gene TRBV28 combines with J gene TRBJ2-1, with 8 bases that match TRBD1. Germline trimming cut 6 bases from V and 2 bases from J; bases unmatched to any gene: 0. Germline V CDR1 and CDR2: MDHEN, SYDVKM. CDR3 length equals 13 residues. In DNA, the CDR3 is TGTGCCAGCAGGACAGGGGCCTACAATGAGCAGTTCTTC. Translated: CASRTGAYNEQFF.

Here the CDR3 reads CASSSDNQNTEAFF. The CDR3 coding sequence is TGTGCCAGCAGTTCCGACAACCAGAACACTGAAGCTTTCTTT. The chain employs TRBV3-1 and TRBJ1-1, with unresolved D. The CDR3 has 14 amino acids. Germline V gives CDR1 LGHDT, CDR2 YNNKEL (reference sequence). Between the trimmed V and J ends, which lost 6 bases and 1 base, there was a span of 12 bases.

This clonotype was seen repeatedly, ten times or more. This chain links TRBV7-6 with TRBJ1-5; TRBD1 might be the D (5 bases). V was cut by 0 bases and J by 2 bases, with 5 bases left in between. CDR3 length equals 14 residues. Germline V gene data show CDR1 as SGHVS and CDR2 as FNYEAQ. CDR3 sequence reads: CASSLAGGNQPQHF. The CDR3 bases are TGTGCCAGCAGCTTAGCGGGGGGCAATCAGCCCCAGCATTTT. Full variable domain (outside the CDR3, taken from reference TRBV7-6 and TRBJ1-5): GAGVSQSPRYKVTKRGQDVALRCDPISGHVSLYWYRQALGQGPEFLTYFNYEAQQDKSGLPNDRFSAERPEGSISTLTIQRTEQRDSAMYRCASSLAGGNQPQHFGDGTRLSIL.

A remark on this clonotype: This may be a read error: a much more frequent sequence differs by one nucleotide. The chain is built from TRBV7-3 and TRBJ2-7; TRBD2 is a possible D gene (6 bases). With 5 bases removed from V and 6 bases from J, the gap between germline ends came to 11 bases. The CDR3 runs to 12 residues. Germline V gene lookup returns CDR1 SGHTA and CDR2 FQGTGA. CDR3 in DNA: TGTGCCAGCAGCCCCGGGGGAGCCGAGCAGTACTTC. Encoded protein: CASSPGGAEQYF.

In this sample, this clonotype turned up a few times. The gene calls are TRBV4-3 and TRBJ2-3; 8 bases map to TRBD2. CDR1 LGHNA and CDR2 YSLEER come from the germline V gene. Trimming at V came to 0 bases and at J to 5 bases, leaving 4 bases not matched to a gene. The CDR3 contains 15 residues. The CDR3 reads CASSQDGTSGDTQYF. Written as DNA, the CDR3 is TGCGCCAGCAGCCAAGACGGGACTAGTGGAGATACGCAGTATTTT.

In its sample, this clonotype was seen many times. The V gene is TRBV19, the J gene TRBJ1-2, with 8 bases lining up with TRBD1. V shed 4 bases and J 8 bases; nucleotides not matched to a gene: 15. CDR3 length: 16 residues. CDR1 is LNHDA and CDR2 is SQIVND in the germline V gene (reference sequence). CDR3 amino acids: CASSTSPTGDLGGYTF. The DNA for the CDR3 is TGTGCCAGTAGTACCTCCCCGACAGGGGATCTCGGCGGCTACACCTTC. Full variable domain (remainder filled in from reference TRBV19 and TRBJ1-2): DGGITQSPKYLFRKEGQNVTLSCEQNLNHDAMYWYRQDPGQGLRLIYYSQIVNDFQKGDIAEGYSVSREKKESFPLTVTSAQKNPTAFYLCASSTSPTGDLGGYTFGSGTRLTVV.